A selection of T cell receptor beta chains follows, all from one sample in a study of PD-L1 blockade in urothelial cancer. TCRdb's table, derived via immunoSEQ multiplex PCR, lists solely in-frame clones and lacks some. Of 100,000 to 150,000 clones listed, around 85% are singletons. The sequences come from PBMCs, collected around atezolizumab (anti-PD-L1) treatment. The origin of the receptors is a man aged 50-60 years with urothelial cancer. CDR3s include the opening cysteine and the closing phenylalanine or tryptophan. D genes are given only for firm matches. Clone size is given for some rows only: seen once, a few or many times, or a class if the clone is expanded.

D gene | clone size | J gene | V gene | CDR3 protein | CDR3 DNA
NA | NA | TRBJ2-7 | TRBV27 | CASRPGTPGRSYEQYF | TGTGCCAGCAGGCCCGGGACACCGGGCCGATCCTACGAGCAGTACTTC
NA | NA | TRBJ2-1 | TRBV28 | CASTQSGLYNEQFF | TGTGCCAGCACCCAAAGCGGACTATACAATGAGCAGTTCTTC
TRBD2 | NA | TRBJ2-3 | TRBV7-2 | CASSATSGGDTQYF | TGTGCCAGCAGCGCGACTAGCGGGGGAGATACGCAGTATTTT
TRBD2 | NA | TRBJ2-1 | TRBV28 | CASSQPSGRPYNEQFF | TGTGCCAGCAGCCAACCAAGCGGGAGACCCTACAATGAGCAGTTCTTC
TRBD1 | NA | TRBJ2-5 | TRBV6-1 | CASSVTGDQETQYF | TGTGCCAGCAGTGTGACAGGGGATCAAGAGACCCAGTACTTC
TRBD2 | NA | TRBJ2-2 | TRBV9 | CASSVYSGTNTGELFF | TGTGCCAGCAGCGTGTATAGCGGGACTAACACCGGGGAGCTGTTTTTT
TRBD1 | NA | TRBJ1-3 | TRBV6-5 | CASSLTGAGNTIYF | TGTGCCAGCAGTTTGACAGGGGCTGGAAACACCATATATTTT
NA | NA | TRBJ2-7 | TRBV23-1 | CASSQAGDEQYF | TGCGCCAGCAGTCAAGCAGGGGACGAGCAGTACTTC
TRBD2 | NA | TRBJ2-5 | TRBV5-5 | CASSLGDSGIETQYF | TGTGCCAGCAGCTTGGGTGATAGCGGGATAGAGACCCAGTACTTC
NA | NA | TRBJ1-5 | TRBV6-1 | CASSEVNNQPQHF | TGTGCCAGCAGTGAAGTAAACAATCAGCCCCAGCATTTT
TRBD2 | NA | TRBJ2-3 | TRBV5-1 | CASGGSSGSVTDTQYF | TGCGCCAGCGGGGGGAGTAGCGGGAGTGTGACAGATACGCAGTATTTT
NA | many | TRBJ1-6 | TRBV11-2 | CASSLGVLSRSLHF | TGTGCCAGCAGCTTAGGGGTCCTTTCGAGGTCCCTCCACTTT
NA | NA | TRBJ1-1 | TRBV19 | CASSIQGEAFF | TGTGCCAGTAGTATTCAGGGAGAAGCTTTCTTT
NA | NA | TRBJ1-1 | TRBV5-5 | CAGQLRPGENTEAFF | TGTGCTGGACAACTCAGGCCAGGGGAAAACACTGAAGCTTTCTTT
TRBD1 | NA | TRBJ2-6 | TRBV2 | CASSGRDRETSGANVLTF | TGTGCCAGCAGTGGTCGGGACAGGGAGACTTCTGGGGCCAACGTCCTGACTTTC
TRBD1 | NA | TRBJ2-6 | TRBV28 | CASKKQGAGANVLTF | TGTGCCAGCAAAAAACAGGGGGCTGGGGCCAACGTCCTGACTTTC
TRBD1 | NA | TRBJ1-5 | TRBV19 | CASTTGGGGRPQHF | TGTGCCAGTACCACAGGGGGCGGTGGGAGGCCCCAGCATTTT
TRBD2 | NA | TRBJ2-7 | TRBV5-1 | CASSLKSGSTGEQYF | TGCGCCAGCAGCTTGAAGAGCGGGAGTACCGGCGAGCAGTACTTC
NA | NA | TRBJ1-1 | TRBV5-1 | CASATTENTEAFF | TGCGCCAGCGCAACGACAGAGAACACTGAAGCTTTCTTT
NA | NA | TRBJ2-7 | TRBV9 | CASSVDGGREQYF | TGTGCCAGCAGCGTAGATGGCGGGCGCGAGCAGTACTTC
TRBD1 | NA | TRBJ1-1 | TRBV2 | CASGGTVNTEAFF | TGTGCCAGCGGAGGGACAGTGAACACTGAAGCTTTCTTT
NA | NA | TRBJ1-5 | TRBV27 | CASSVLRDTSRSQHF | TGTGCCAGCAGTGTCCTACGGGACACATCTAGGTCCCAGCATTTT
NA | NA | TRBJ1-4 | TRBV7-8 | CASRLASRGGLDEKLFF | TGTGCCAGCAGATTAGCTAGCAGGGGTGGTCTGGATGAAAAACTGTTTTTT
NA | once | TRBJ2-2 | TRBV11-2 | CASSLLGGITGELFF | TGTGCCAGCAGCTTACTGGGCGGGATCACCGGGGAGCTGTTTTTT
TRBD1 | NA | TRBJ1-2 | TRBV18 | CASSPGGQESGYTF | TGTGCCAGCTCACCGGGGGGACAGGAAAGTGGCTACACCTTC
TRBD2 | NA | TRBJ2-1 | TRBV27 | CASSEGLAGYNEQFF | TGTGCCAGCAGTGAAGGACTAGCGGGCTACAATGAGCAGTTCTTC
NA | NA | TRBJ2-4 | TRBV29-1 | CSSLTGRGNIQYF | TGCAGCTCCCTCACAGGGAGGGGAAACATTCAGTACTTC
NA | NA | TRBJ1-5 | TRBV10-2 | CASSREEGYNQPQHF | TGCGCCAGCAGTCGAGAAGAGGGATACAATCAGCCCCAGCATTTT
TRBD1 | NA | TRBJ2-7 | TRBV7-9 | CASSGSPFGRGRDEQYF | TGTGCCAGCAGCGGCTCCCCTTTTGGCAGGGGGCGAGACGAGCAGTACTTC
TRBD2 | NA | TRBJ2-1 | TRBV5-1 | CASSSSGSSYNEQFF | TGCGCCAGCAGCTCTAGCGGGAGCTCCTACAATGAGCAGTTCTTC
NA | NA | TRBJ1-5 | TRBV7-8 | CASSLEGGQGNQPQHF | TGTGCCAGCAGCTTAGAGGGGGGGCAAGGCAATCAGCCCCAGCATTTT
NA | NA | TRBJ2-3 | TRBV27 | CASSQAAVLADTQYF | TGTGCCAGCAGCCAAGCGGCGGTATTGGCAGATACGCAGTATTTT
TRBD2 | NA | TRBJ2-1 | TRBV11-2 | CASSLSGTSGIPSYNEQFF | TGTGCCAGCAGCTTATCCGGGACTAGCGGGATACCGTCCTACAATGAGCAGTTCTTC
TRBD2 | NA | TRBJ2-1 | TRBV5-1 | CASSLTTSGVYNEQFF | TGCGCCAGCAGCTTGACTACTAGCGGGGTCTACAATGAGCAGTTCTTC
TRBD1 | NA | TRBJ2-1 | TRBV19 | CASSMETGRNEQFF | TGTGCCAGTAGTATGGAGACAGGGCGGAATGAGCAGTTCTTC
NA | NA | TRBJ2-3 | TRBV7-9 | CASSLAGTVGTDTQYF | TGTGCCAGCAGCTTGGCCGGGACTGTCGGCACAGATACGCAGTATTTT
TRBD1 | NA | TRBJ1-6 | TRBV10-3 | CAIRGDSFGSPLHF | TGTGCCATCAGGGGGGACAGTTTCGGTTCACCCCTCCACTTT
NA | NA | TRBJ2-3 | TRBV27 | CASRNGGGTDTQYF | TGTGCCAGCAGGAACGGGGGAGGCACAGATACGCAGTATTTT
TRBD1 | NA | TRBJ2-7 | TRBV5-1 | CASRGTGRPYEQYF | TGCGCCAGCAGGGGGACAGGGCGGCCCTACGAGCAGTACTTC
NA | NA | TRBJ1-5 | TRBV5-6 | CASSRRQYSNQPQHF | TGTGCCAGCAGCCGAAGACAGTATAGCAATCAGCCCCAGCATTTT
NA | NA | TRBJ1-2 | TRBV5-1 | CASSLSQGPRYTF | TGCGCCAGCAGCTTGAGTCAGGGCCCGCGCTACACCTTC
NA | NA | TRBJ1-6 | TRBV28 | CASSPGTFNSPLHF | TGTGCCAGCAGTCCAGGGACATTTAATTCACCCCTCCACTTT
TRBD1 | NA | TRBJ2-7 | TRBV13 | CAALEWGQGSYEQYF | TGTGCGGCGCTAGAGTGGGGACAGGGCTCCTACGAGCAGTACTTC
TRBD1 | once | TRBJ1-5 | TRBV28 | CASSARTGSIRNQPQHF | TGTGCCAGCAGTGCTCGGACAGGGAGTATCCGCAATCAGCCCCAGCATTTT
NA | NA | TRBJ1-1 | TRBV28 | CASSLWTGNTEAFF | TGTGCCAGCAGTTTATGGACAGGTAACACTGAAGCTTTCTTT
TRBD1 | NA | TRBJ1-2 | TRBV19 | CASSKRDSQRIGGYTF | TGTGCCAGTAGTAAACGGGACAGCCAAAGGATTGGGGGCTACACCTTC
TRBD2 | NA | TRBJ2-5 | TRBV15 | CATRSRDSGVQETQYF | TGTGCCACCAGGTCCCGGGATAGCGGGGTCCAAGAGACCCAGTACTTC
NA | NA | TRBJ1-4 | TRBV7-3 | CASSWGPGEKLFF | TGTGCCAGCAGCTGGGGCCCCGGTGAAAAACTGTTTTTT
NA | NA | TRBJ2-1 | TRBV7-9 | CASSSKGADGQFF | TGTGCCAGCAGCTCCAAAGGGGCGGATGGGCAGTTCTTC
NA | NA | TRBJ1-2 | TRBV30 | CAWSARGYGYTF | TGTGCCTGGAGCGCCAGGGGTTATGGCTACACCTTC
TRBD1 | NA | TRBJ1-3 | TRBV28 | CASSLTGQGRGNTIYF | TGTGCCAGCAGTTTGACGGGACAGGGTAGAGGAAACACCATATATTTT
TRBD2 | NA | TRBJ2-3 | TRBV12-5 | CASGLGTSVSTDTQYF | TGTGCTAGTGGTTTGGGCACTAGCGTTAGCACAGATACGCAGTATTTT
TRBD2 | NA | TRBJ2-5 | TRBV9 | CASSLQLAGGQETQYF | TGTGCCAGCAGCCTGCAACTAGCGGGAGGCCAAGAGACCCAGTACTTC
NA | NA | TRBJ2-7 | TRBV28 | CASSGSGRGYEQYF | TGTGCCAGCTCAGGGTCAGGACGTGGGTACGAGCAGTACTTC
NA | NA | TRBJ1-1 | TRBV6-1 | CASADRTTEAFF | TGTGCCAGCGCCGACAGAACCACTGAAGCTTTCTTT